Below are 15 T cell receptor beta chains sequenced from a single sample in a study of OX40 agonist ivuxolimab in advanced cancers. Using immunoSEQ multiplex PCR, the repertoire was profiled, and TCRdb retains in-frame clones only, with some absent. The sample holds 90,000 or so clones, less than 95% seen once. Sequencing used CD4+ or CD8+ T cells sorted from blood, obtained in a trial of the OX40 agonist ivuxolimab. The receptor set was obtained from an adult with an advanced solid tumor such as melanoma, head and neck, liver or kidney cancer.

This clone was observed a single time. J is TRBJ1-4 and V is TRBV9, with 9 bases matching TRBD1. The J segment lost 8 bases and the V segment lost 4 bases, leaving 6 bases of the junction unmatched. Germline CDR1 reads SGDLS; CDR2 reads YYNGEE. The CDR3 is made up of 14 amino acids. The CDR3 sequence is CASSPPTGGEKLFF. CDR3 bases: TGTGCCAGCAGCCCGCCGACAGGGGGGGAAAAACTGTTTTTT. The full variable domain, rest sourced from reference TRBV9 and TRBJ1-4, is DSGVTQTPKHLITATGQRVTLRCSPRSGDLSVYWYQQSLDQGLQFLIQYYNGEERAKGNILERFSAQQFPDLHSELNLSSLELGDSALYFCASSPPTGGEKLFFGSGTQLSVL.

The rearrangement joins TRBV4-2 to TRBJ2-3; 9 bases are shared with TRBD1. Germline loops: CDR1 LGHNA, CDR2 YNFKEQ. CDR3 length equals 15 residues. The J segment lost 1 base and the V segment lost 4 bases, leaving 3 bases of the junction unmatched. The CDR3 loop is CASSPRTGGTDTQYF. The CDR3 DNA sequence: TGTGCCAGCAGCCCTCGGACAGGGGGCACAGATACGCAGTATTTT.

The chain carries TRBV5-4 and TRBJ2-3; 12 bases agree with TRBD1. Germline loops: CDR1 SGHNT, CDR2 YYREEE (reference sequence). This CDR3 is built from 16 residues. After removal of 4 bases from V and 5 bases from J, the junction contained 8 bases not matched to a gene. The CDR3 spells CASSGWDRGRRDTQYF. For the CDR3, the DNA is TGTGCCAGCAGCGGATGGGACAGGGGGCGAAGAGATACGCAGTATTTT. Based on the CDR3 plus reference TRBV5-4 and TRBJ2-3, the full variable domain is ETGVTQSPTHLIKTRGQQVTLRCSSQSGHNTVSWYQQALGQGPQFIFQYYREEENGRGNFPPRFSGLQFPNYSSELNVNALELDDSALYLCASSGWDRGRRDTQYFGPGTRLTVL.

The chain combines TRBV6-5 with TRBJ1-2; 8 nucleotides line up with TRBD1. CDR1 and CDR2 from the germline V gene are MNHEY and SVGAGI. The CDR3 spans 15 residues. J was trimmed by 8 bases and V by 2 bases; bases with no gene match: 10. In nucleotides, the CDR3 is TGTGCCAGCAGTTACCAGGGGGCGGCGTTGAGCGGCTACACCTTC. The encoded protein is CASSYQGAALSGYTF.

This chain links TRBV6-1 with TRBJ1-2; D may be TRBD1 (5 bases). The V gene lost 6 bases and the J gene lost 3 bases, with 11 bases spanning the gap. This CDR3 has 13 amino acids. Germline values: CDR1 MNHNS, CDR2 SASEGT. CDR3 sequence (DNA): TGTGCCAGCAGGAAGGGAGGGGACTATGGCTACACCTTC. Translating it yields CASRKGGDYGYTF.

This chain uses TRBV13 with TRBJ1-1; TRBD1 matches 9 bases. Germline trimming cut 8 bases from V and 4 bases from J; bases unmatched to any gene: 2. Per germline, CDR1 PRHDT and CDR2 FYEKMQ (reference sequence). The CDR3 is 12 residues long. CDR3 sequence (DNA): TGTGCCAGCGGACAGGGGTCCACTGAAGCTTTCTTT. It codes for CASGQGSTEAFF.

The V gene is TRBV19, the J gene TRBJ2-3; no definite D call. CDR3 length: 12 amino acids. V gave up 5 bases and J gave up 2 bases, with 5 bases separating them. Germline values: CDR1 LNHDA, CDR2 SQIVND (reference sequence). The CDR3 is CASSSYTDTQYF. The CDR3 coding sequence is TGTGCCAGTAGTTCCTACACAGATACGCAGTATTTT. Filled out from reference TRBV19 and TRBJ2-3, the complete variable domain reads DGGITQSPKYLFRKEGQNVTLSCEQNLNHDAMYWYRQDPGQGLRLIYYSQIVNDFQKGDIAEGYSVSREKKESFPLTVTSAQKNPTAFYLCASSSYTDTQYFGPGTRLTVL.

The chain carries TRBV6-5 and TRBJ2-7, with a weak D call TRBD2 (5 bases). The CDR3 runs to 14 residues. V lost 6 bases to trimming and J lost 6 bases, with 18 bases between them. The V gene's germline CDR1 is MNHEY and CDR2 SVGAGI. The CDR3 DNA is TGTGCCAGCAGCCCCGGGGAGAGGGTTGGCGAGCAGTACTTC. It codes for CASSPGERVGEQYF.

V gene TRBV2 combines with J gene TRBJ1-5; TRBD1 agrees at 7 bases. The CDR3 runs to 14 residues. Germline V CDR1 and CDR2: SNHLY, FYNNEI. V was clipped by 11 bases and J by 4 bases; unmatched bases: 11. The CDR3 nucleotides are TGTGCCTTCAGGGAGGGGACAGAAAATCAGCCCCAGCATTTT. It codes for CAFREGTENQPQHF.

The chain combines TRBV10-2 with TRBJ2-3; D remains unclear. This CDR3 spans 11 amino acids. The V end was cut by 3 bases, the J end by 2 bases, with 0 bases between. CDR1 and CDR2 (germline): WSHSY, SAAADI. In nucleotides, the CDR3 is TGCGCCAGCAGTGACACAGATACGCAGTATTTT. Protein product: CASSDTDTQYF.

The rearrangement links TRBV30 to TRBJ2-4; D is undetermined. Germline CDR1 is GTSNPN and CDR2 is SVGIG (reference sequence). This CDR3 contains 13 residues. Trimming took off 3 bases at V and 9 bases at J, with 15 bases between the two ends. The CDR3 region is CAWSPTTYSIQYF. The CDR3 region has the DNA TGTGCCTGGAGCCCTACAACGTATTCCATTCAGTACTTC.

This clone was detected once. This rearrangement joins TRBV30 to TRBJ2-1; 11 nucleotides match TRBD2. The germline V gene has CDR1 GTSNPN and CDR2 SVGIG (reference sequence). The CDR3 has 14 amino acids. The junction had 3 bases not matched to a gene; V was cut back by 5 bases and J by 3 bases. In DNA, the CDR3 is TGTGCCTGGGGACTAGCGGGTAACTACAATGAGCAGTTCTTC. Its protein product is CAWGLAGNYNEQFF.

The gene calls are TRBV5-4 and TRBJ1-5; possibly TRBD1 for D (5 bases). CDR1 SGHNT and CDR2 YYREEE come from the germline V gene (reference sequence). The CDR3 extends over 15 amino acids. The V and J ends lost 4 bases and 0 bases respectively, with 11 bases between them. Here the CDR3 reads CASSIGTASNQPQHF. As DNA, the CDR3 is TGTGCCAGCAGCATTGGGACGGCTAGCAATCAGCCCCAGCATTTT.

This clone was observed a single time. V gene TRBV9 combines with J gene TRBJ2-1; 14 nucleotides align to TRBD2. Germline V gene sequence: CDR1 SGDLS, CDR2 YYNGEE. With V trimmed by 4 bases and J by 10 bases, 7 bases remained unmatched. The length of the CDR3 is 15 residues. DNA for the CDR3: TGTGCCAGCAGCCACCGACTAGCGGGAGGGAGGGAGCAGTTCTTC. Amino acids: CASSHRLAGGREQFF.

The chain links TRBV30 to TRBJ1-5; tentative D call: TRBD1 (6 bases). Per germline, CDR1 GTSNPN and CDR2 SVGIG (reference sequence). This CDR3 spans 14 amino acids. V lost 2 bases to trimming and J lost 11 bases, with 19 bases between them. The CDR3 DNA reads as TGTGCCTGGAGTATGGGGGGCCCGCTGTGGGCCCAGCATTTT. As protein: CAWSMGGPLWAQHF.